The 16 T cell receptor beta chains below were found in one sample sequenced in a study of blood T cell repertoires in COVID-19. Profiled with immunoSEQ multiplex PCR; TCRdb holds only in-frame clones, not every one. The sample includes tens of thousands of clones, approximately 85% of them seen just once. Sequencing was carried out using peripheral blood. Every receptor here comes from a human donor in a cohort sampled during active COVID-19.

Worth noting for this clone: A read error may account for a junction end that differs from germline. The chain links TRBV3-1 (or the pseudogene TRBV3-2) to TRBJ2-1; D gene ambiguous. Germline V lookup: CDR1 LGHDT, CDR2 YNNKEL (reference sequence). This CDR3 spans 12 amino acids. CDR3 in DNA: TGTGCCAGCAGCCAAGTATCTGCTAGACCCGTCTTC. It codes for CASSQVSARPVF.

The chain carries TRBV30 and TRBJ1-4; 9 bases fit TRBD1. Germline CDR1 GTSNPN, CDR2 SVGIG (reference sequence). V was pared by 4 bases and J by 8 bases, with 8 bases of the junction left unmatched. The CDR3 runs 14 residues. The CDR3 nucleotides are TGTGCCTGGACCAACAGGGGGCCGGGGGAAAAACTGTTTTTT. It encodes CAWTNRGPGEKLFF. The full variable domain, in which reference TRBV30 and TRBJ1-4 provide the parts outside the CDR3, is SQTIHQWPATLVQPVGSPLSLECTVEGTSNPNLYWYRQAAGRGLQLLFYSVGIGQISSEVPQNLSASRPQDRQFILSSKKLLLSDSGFYLCAWTNRGPGEKLFFGSGTQLSVL.

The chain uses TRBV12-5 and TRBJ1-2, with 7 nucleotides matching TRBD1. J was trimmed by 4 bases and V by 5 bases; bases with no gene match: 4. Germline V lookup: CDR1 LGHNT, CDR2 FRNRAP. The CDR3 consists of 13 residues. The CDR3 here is CASGVQGFYGYTF. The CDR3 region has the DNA TGTGCTAGTGGTGTACAGGGGTTCTATGGCTACACCTTC.

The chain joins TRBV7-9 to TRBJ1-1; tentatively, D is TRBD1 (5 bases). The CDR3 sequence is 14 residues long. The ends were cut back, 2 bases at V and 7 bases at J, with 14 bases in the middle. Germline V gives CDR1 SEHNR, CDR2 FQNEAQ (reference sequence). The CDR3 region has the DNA TGTGCCAGCAGCTTACGCACAGGCGGGGATGAAGCTTTCTTT. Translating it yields CASSLRTGGDEAFF.

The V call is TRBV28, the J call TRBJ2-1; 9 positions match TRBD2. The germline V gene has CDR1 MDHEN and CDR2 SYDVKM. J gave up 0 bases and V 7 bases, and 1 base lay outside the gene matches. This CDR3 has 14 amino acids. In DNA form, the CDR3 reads TGTGCCAGCATTAGCGGGGGCTCCTACAATGAGCAGTTCTTC. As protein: CASISGGSYNEQFF.

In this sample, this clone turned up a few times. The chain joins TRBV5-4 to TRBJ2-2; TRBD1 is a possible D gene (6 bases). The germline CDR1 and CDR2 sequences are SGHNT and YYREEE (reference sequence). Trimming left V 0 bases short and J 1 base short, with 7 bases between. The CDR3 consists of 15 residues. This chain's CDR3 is CASSLATGNTGELFF. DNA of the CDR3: TGTGCCAGCAGCTTGGCGACAGGGAACACCGGGGAGCTGTTTTTT.

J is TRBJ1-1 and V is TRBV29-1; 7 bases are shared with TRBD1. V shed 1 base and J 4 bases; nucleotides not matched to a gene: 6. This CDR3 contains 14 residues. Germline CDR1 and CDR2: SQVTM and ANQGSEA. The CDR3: CSVEGPAGGTEAFF. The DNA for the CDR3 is TGCAGCGTTGAAGGGCCGGCAGGGGGCACTGAAGCTTTCTTT.

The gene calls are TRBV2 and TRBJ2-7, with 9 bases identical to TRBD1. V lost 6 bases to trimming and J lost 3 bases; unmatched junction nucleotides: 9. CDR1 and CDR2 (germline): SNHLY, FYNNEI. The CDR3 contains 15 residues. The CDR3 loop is CASRKNRGRDYEQYF. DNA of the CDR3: TGTGCCAGCAGGAAGAACAGGGGGCGCGACTACGAGCAGTACTTC.

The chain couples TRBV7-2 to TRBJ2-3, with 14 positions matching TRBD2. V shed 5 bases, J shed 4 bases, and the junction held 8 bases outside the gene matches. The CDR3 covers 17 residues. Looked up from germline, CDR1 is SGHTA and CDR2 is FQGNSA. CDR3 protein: CASSNLLTSGRADTQYF. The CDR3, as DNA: TGTGCCAGCAGCAACCTCCTGACTAGCGGGAGGGCAGATACGCAGTATTTT.

CDR3 bases: TGTGCCAGCAGCGTATCCCCTGTGGAGGAGGGCGAGCAGTACTTC. Protein sequence: CASSVSPVEEGEQYF. This sequence joins TRBV9 and TRBJ2-7, with D maybe TRBD2 (6 bases). The CDR3 consists of 15 residues. The V gene lost 1 base and the J gene lost 6 bases, with 17 bases spanning the gap. Germline assignment: CDR1 SGDLS and CDR2 YYNGEE.

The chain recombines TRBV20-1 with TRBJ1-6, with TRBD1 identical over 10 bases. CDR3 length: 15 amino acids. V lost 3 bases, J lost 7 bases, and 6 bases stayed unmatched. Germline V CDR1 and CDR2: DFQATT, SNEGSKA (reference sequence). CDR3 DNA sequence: TGCAGTGCTAGTCGACAGGGGGCGATAAATTCACCCCTCCACTTT. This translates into CSASRQGAINSPLHF.

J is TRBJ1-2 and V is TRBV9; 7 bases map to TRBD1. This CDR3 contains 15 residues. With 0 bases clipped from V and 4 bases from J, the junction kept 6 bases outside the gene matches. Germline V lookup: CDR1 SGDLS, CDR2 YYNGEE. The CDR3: CASSVVGQTFYGYTF. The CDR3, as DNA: TGTGCCAGCAGCGTAGTGGGACAGACATTCTATGGCTACACCTTC. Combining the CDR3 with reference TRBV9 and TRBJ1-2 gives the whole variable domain DSGVTQTPKHLITATGQRVTLRCSPRSGDLSVYWYQQSLDQGLQFLIQYYNGEERAKGNILERFSAQQFPDLHSELNLSSLELGDSALYFCASSVVGQTFYGYTFGSGTRLTVV.

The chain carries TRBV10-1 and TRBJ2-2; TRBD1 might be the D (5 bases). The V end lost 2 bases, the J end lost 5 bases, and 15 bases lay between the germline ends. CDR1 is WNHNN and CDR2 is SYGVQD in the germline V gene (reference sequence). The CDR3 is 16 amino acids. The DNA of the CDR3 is TGCGCCAGCAGTGAGAGCCAGGGTGTTGGGACCGGGGAGCTGTTTTTT. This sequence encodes CASSESQGVGTGELFF.

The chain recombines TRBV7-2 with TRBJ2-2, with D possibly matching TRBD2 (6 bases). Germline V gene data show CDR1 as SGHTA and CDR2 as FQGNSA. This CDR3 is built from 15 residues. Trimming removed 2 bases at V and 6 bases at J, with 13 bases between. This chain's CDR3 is CASSLSETSPGELFF. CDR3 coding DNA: TGTGCCAGCAGCTTATCTGAGACTAGTCCCGGGGAGCTGTTTTTT. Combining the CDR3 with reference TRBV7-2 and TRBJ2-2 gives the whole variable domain GAGVSQSPSNKVTEKGKDVELRCDPISGHTALYWYRQSLGQGLEFLIYFQGNSAPDKSGLPSDRFSAERTGGSVSTLTIQRTQQEDSAVYLCASSLSETSPGELFFGEGSRLTVL.

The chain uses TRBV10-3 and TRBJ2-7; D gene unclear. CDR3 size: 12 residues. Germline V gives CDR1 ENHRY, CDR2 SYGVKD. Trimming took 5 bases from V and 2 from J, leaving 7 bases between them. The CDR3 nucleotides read TGTGCCATCAGTTCAGAAACCTACGAGCAGTACTTC. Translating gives CAISSETYEQYF.

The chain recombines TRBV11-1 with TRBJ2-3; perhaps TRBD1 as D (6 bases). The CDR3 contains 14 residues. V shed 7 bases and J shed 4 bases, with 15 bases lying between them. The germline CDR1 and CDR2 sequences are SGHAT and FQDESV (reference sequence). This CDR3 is CASTPGEEADTQYF. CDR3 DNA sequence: TGTGCCAGCACCCCAGGGGAAGAAGCAGATACGCAGTATTTT.